These 26 T cell receptor beta chains were all obtained from the same sample, sequenced in a study of T cell responses to AZD1222 COVID-19 vaccine. Only in-frame clones appear in the TCRdb table, and some are missing; sequencing was by immunoSEQ multiplex PCR. The table has some 130,000 clones, approximately 89% seen once. The sample was peripheral blood, taken on day 0 of AZD1222 vaccination. These receptors were taken from an adult in good health.

The CDR3 bases are TGTGCCAGCAGTCCCCGGCGGCCAGATACGCAGTATTTT. Protein: CASSPRRPDTQYF. The chain links TRBV6-5 to TRBJ2-3, with D unclear. CDR3 size: 13 residues. Trimming left V 5 bases short and J 4 bases short, with 10 bases between. Germline V gene sequence: CDR1 MNHEY, CDR2 SVGAGI.

The gene calls are TRBV11-2 and TRBJ2-6, with TRBD2 identical over 11 bases. V lost 3 bases and J lost 1; bases outside the gene matches: 5. Germline V CDR1 and CDR2: SGHAT, FQNNGV. The CDR3 spans 18 residues. CDR3 sequence reads: CASSFTSGGVSGANVLTF. The CDR3 DNA follows: TGTGCCAGCAGCTTTACTAGCGGGGGTGTTTCTGGGGCCAACGTCCTGACTTTC.

This CDR3 reads CASSPRGDSGANVLTF. The CDR3 DNA reads as TGTGCCAGCAGCCCCAGGGGCGACTCTGGGGCCAACGTCCTGACTTTC. V usage is TRBV7-8 and J usage is TRBJ2-6, with D perhaps matching TRBD1 (6 bases). With 5 bases removed from V and 0 bases from J, the gap between germline ends came to 11 bases. Germline V CDR1 and CDR2: SGHVS, FQNEAQ. The CDR3 totals 16 residues.

The chain uses TRBV18 and TRBJ1-1, with 7 bases lining up with TRBD1. The CDR3 contains 14 residues. Germline CDR1 KGHSH, CDR2 LQKENI. V lost 4 bases and J lost 8; bases outside the gene matches: 10. The CDR3 DNA is TGTGCCAGCTCACAGACAGGGACCGATGTAGAAGCTTTCTTT. It encodes CASSQTGTDVEAFF.

The rearrangement links TRBV12-2 to TRBJ2-6; TRBD1 was called by the table and not checked on the DNA. TRBV12-2 is assigned pseudogene status. The CDR3 totals 17 residues. The CDR3 DNA reads TGTGCAAGTCGCTTAGGGGACAGCTACTCTGGGGCCAACGTCCTGACTTTC. Encoded protein: CASRLGDSYSGANVLTF.

The chain has TRBV6-6 and TRBJ1-2; no definite D call. The CDR3 contains 14 residues. CDR1 and CDR2 from the germline V gene are MNHNY and SVGAGI (reference sequence). Trimming stripped 8 bases from V and 6 bases from J, with 19 bases between. CDR3 bases: TGTGCCAGCGCACGTTGGTCTGAGTCTGATGGCTACACCTTC. Amino acids: CASARWSESDGYTF.

The V call is TRBV7-9, the J call TRBJ1-4, with D possibly TRBD1 on 5 matching bases. V lost 7 bases and J lost 8, with 14 bases in between. Germline V lookup: CDR1 SEHNR, CDR2 FQNEAQ (reference sequence). The CDR3 runs to 13 residues. The CDR3 DNA follows: TGTGCCAGCACCAGGGACGGCCGGGAAAAACTGTTTTTT. Translated, it gives CASTRDGREKLFF.

The rearrangement links TRBV7-9 to TRBJ2-5, with D uncertain. CDR1 and CDR2 (germline): SEHNR, FQNEAQ (reference sequence). V shed 5 bases and J shed 5 bases, with 6 bases lying between them. The CDR3 is 11 residues long. CDR3 DNA sequence: TGTGCCAGCAGCACGAGGGAGACCCAGTACTTC. It translates to CASSTRETQYF.

Only one count was recorded for this clone. This CDR3 reads CASSDRYEQYF. CDR3 DNA sequence: TGTGCCAGTAGTGACCGCTACGAGCAGTACTTC. The rearrangement joins TRBV19 to TRBJ2-7; no definite D call. The V end lost 5 bases, the J end lost 3 bases, and 5 bases lay between the germline ends. Germline V gives CDR1 LNHDA, CDR2 SQIVND (reference sequence). CDR3 length: 11 amino acids. Full variable domain (rest looked up from reference TRBV19 and TRBJ2-7): DGGITQSPKYLFRKEGQNVTLSCEQNLNHDAMYWYRQDPGQGLRLIYYSQIVNDFQKGDIAEGYSVSREKKESFPLTVTSAQKNPTAFYLCASSDRYEQYFGPGTRLTVT.

The CDR3: CASSLSGQGYEKLFF. The DNA for the CDR3 is TGTGCCAGCAGCTTATCGGGACAGGGATACGAAAAACTGTTTTTT. The chain combines TRBV7-2 with TRBJ1-4, with 9 bases that match TRBD1. The CDR3 is 15 residues long. In germline, CDR1 is SGHTA, CDR2 FQGNSA. V lost 2 bases to trimming and J lost 8 bases; unmatched junction nucleotides: 6.

The chain joins TRBV5-4 to TRBJ2-5, with D possibly TRBD2 on 6 matching bases. Trimming cost V 6 bases and J 4 bases, with 13 bases left between them. CDR3 size: 13 residues. CDR1 and CDR2 (germline): SGHNT, YYREEE (reference sequence). CDR3 sequence reads: CASTPEAGETQYF. In DNA form, the CDR3 reads TGTGCCAGCACCCCGGAAGCGGGAGAGACCCAGTACTTC. The full variable domain, rest sourced from reference TRBV5-4 and TRBJ2-5, is ETGVTQSPTHLIKTRGQQVTLRCSSQSGHNTVSWYQQALGQGPQFIFQYYREEENGRGNFPPRFSGLQFPNYSSELNVNALELDDSALYLCASTPEAGETQYFGPGTRLLVL.

The genes are TRBV19 and TRBJ1-4; the D is unclear. This CDR3 region has 13 residues. Germline CDR1 is LNHDA and CDR2 is SQIVND (reference sequence). V shed 9 bases and J shed 3 bases, with 11 bases lying between them. The CDR3, as DNA: TGTGCCAGCCAAAATGGGCCTAATGAAAAACTGTTTTTT. Protein: CASQNGPNEKLFF.

Written as DNA, the CDR3 is TGCGCCAGCAGCCCAATCTTCGACTCTGGAAACACCATATATTTT. This codes for CASSPIFDSGNTIYF. This chain links TRBV4-1 with TRBJ1-3; no firm D call. The CDR3 has 15 residues. Trimming pared 4 bases from V and 0 bases from J, leaving 10 bases between. Germline CDR1 and CDR2: MGHRA and YSYEKL.

DNA for the CDR3: TGTGCCAGCAGTGAAGCGACCTGGGTTTACGAGCAGTACTTC. This codes for CASSEATWVYEQYF. The J gene is TRBJ2-7, the V gene TRBV2, with D unclear. This CDR3 comprises 14 residues. CDR1 and CDR2 from the germline V gene are SNHLY and FYNNEI. V was trimmed by 0 bases and J by 4 bases, leaving 10 bases between them.

The rearrangement uses TRBV4-1 and TRBJ2-1, with D uncertain. Germline values: CDR1 MGHRA, CDR2 YSYEKL. Trimming removed 4 bases at V and 8 bases at J, with 15 bases between. This CDR3 is 14 amino acids long. CDR3 bases: TGCGCCAGCAGCCTCGTAAAGGCAGCGTATGAGCAGTTCTTC. Encoded protein: CASSLVKAAYEQFF.

This rearrangement joins TRBV14 to TRBJ1-4; D is unclear. Trimming cost V 1 base and J 8 bases, with 8 bases left between them. This CDR3 is 13 amino acids long. Germline loops: CDR1 SGHDN, CDR2 FVKESK. CDR3 nucleotides: TGTGCCAGCAGCCAAGTGAGAACCGAAAAACTGTTTTTT. Translating it yields CASSQVRTEKLFF. Full variable domain (missing parts from reference TRBV14 and TRBJ1-4): EAGVTQFPSHSVIEKGQTVTLRCDPISGHDNLYWYRRVMGKEIKFLLHFVKESKQDESGMPNNRFLAERTGGTYSTLKVQPAELEDSGVYFCASSQVRTEKLFFGSGTQLSVL.

This chain links TRBV30 with TRBJ2-7; TRBD2 agrees at 9 bases. The CDR3 has 14 residues. In germline, CDR1 is GTSNPN, CDR2 SVGIG (reference sequence). Trimming cost V 4 bases and J 4 bases; bases outside gene matches: 8. The CDR3 reads CAWTTGRGGYEQYF. In nucleotides, the CDR3 is TGTGCCTGGACGACAGGGCGGGGGGGTTACGAGCAGTACTTC.

The chain uses TRBV28 and TRBJ1-6, with 10 bases aligning to TRBD1. V lost 10 bases, J lost 8 bases, and 5 bases stayed unmatched. The CDR3 runs to 13 residues. From germline, CDR1 is MDHEN and CDR2 SYDVKM. CDR3 protein: CATAGTGDSPLHF. The CDR3 DNA follows: TGTGCCACTGCCGGGACAGGGGATTCACCCCTCCACTTT.

The CDR3 loop is CASSKTGTANSYNSPLHF. CDR3 nucleotide sequence: TGTGCCAGCAGCAAGACCGGGACAGCCAACTCCTATAATTCACCCCTCCACTTT. The genes are TRBV9 and TRBJ1-6; 7 nucleotides line up with TRBD1. The CDR3 sequence is 18 residues long. From germline, CDR1 is SGDLS and CDR2 YYNGEE. The V and J ends lost 4 bases and 0 bases, in that order; junction bases with no gene match: 10.

The chain has TRBV30 and TRBJ1-1, with D uncertain. Per the germline V gene, CDR1 is GTSNPN and CDR2 is SVGIG (reference sequence). This CDR3 contains 13 residues. The V end lost 5 bases, the J end lost 7 bases, and 17 bases lay between the germline ends. The CDR3 coding sequence is TGTGCCTGGGCCTCCGGGTCGGGCAGTGAAGCTTTCTTT. It translates to CAWASGSGSEAFF.

The chain has TRBV10-3 and TRBJ1-1; 7 nucleotides line up with TRBD1. The V segment lost 6 bases and the J segment 6 bases; nucleotides outside the gene matches: 10. This CDR3 region has 14 residues. Germline V CDR1 and CDR2: ENHRY, SYGVKD. For the CDR3, the DNA is TGTGCCATCAGCCATACACAGGGGATTGCTGAAGCTTTCTTT. Amino acid sequence: CAISHTQGIAEAFF.

This clone appeared a single time. This chain links TRBV4-3 with TRBJ1-6; no reliable D call. Germline V gene data show CDR1 as LGHNA and CDR2 as YSLEER. The CDR3 length is 13 residues. Trimming shortened V by 1 base and J by 13 bases, and 11 bases separated the two germline ends. The CDR3 DNA reads TGCGCCAGCAGCCAAGCGGGAACTTTTCCCCTCCACTTT. Residues: CASSQAGTFPLHF.

CDR3 sequence: CATSDPAGDDGANVLTF. The CDR3 nucleotides read TGTGCCACCAGTGACCCCGCCGGGGACGACGGGGCCAACGTCCTGACTTTC. The chain combines TRBV24-1 with TRBJ2-6, with D perhaps given as TRBD1 or TRBD2 (5 bases each). CDR3 length equals 17 residues. Germline V gives CDR1 KGHDR, CDR2 SFDVKD. Deletions cut 4 bases from V and 4 bases from J, with 16 bases between.

The chain couples TRBV15 to TRBJ2-7; 8 bases align to TRBD1. The V gene's germline CDR1 is LNHNV and CDR2 YYDKDF (reference sequence). The CDR3 has 15 amino acids. V lost 3 bases and J lost 3; bases outside the gene matches: 7. The CDR3 loop is CATSSPGQVIYEQYF. CDR3 sequence (DNA): TGTGCCACCAGCAGCCCGGGACAGGTGATCTACGAGCAGTACTTC. Full variable domain (missing parts from reference TRBV15 and TRBJ2-7): DAMVIQNPRYQVTQFGKPVTLSCSQTLNHNVMYWYQQKSSQAPKLLFHYYDKDFNNEADTPDNFQSRRPNTSFCFLDIRSPGLGDTAMYLCATSSPGQVIYEQYFGPGTRLTVT.

The rearrangement links TRBV24-1 to TRBJ2-1, with D maybe TRBD2 (5 bases). Germline V gives CDR1 KGHDR, CDR2 SFDVKD. V shed 5 bases and J shed 7 bases, with 11 bases lying between them. The CDR3 is made up of 13 amino acids. The CDR3 region has the DNA TGTGCCACCAGTGTGATTGCGGGTAATGAGCAGTTCTTC. Its protein product is CATSVIAGNEQFF.

The chain joins TRBV11-2 to TRBJ1-2; 8 bases align to TRBD1. Germline assignment: CDR1 SGHAT and CDR2 FQNNGV. V shed 2 bases, J shed 6 bases, and the junction held 8 bases outside the gene matches. This CDR3 is built from 15 residues. The CDR3 sequence: CASSLLSGTGDGYTF. The CDR3, as DNA: TGTGCCAGCAGCTTATTGAGCGGGACAGGTGATGGCTACACCTTC.